This TCR beta chain originates from a study of T-cell reconstitution after alpha-beta-depleted transplantation in children. Study-wide points: Most T-cell counts and diversity one year after the transplant came from T cells that were newly produced.

It was with unique molecular identifiers that the TCRbeta library was prepared. TCRdb redid the calling of the PCR reads with MiXCR, one entry per CDR3 protein. This sample has around 270,000 distinct CDR3 sequences, with less than 9.5% found just once. Germline assignment: CDR1 LGHDT and CDR2 YNNKEL (reference sequence). This CDR3 comprises 16 residues. Trimming stripped 4 bases from V and 1 base from J, with 15 bases between. This clonotype was found many times. No antigen is known for it. The input for sequencing was peripheral blood, taken 360 days after TCRalphabeta/CD19-depleted stem cell transplant. V is TRBV3-1 and J is TRBJ2-3; D unresolved. The clonotype originates from a female patient aged 2 to 10 who had a stem cell transplant for Fanconi anemia, so the T cells may come from the graft donor. The CDR3, as DNA: TGTGCCAGCAGCCCCCAACACGGATTCCGCACAGATACGCAGTATTTT. Its protein product is CASSPQHGFRTDTQYF.